This T cell receptor beta chain was retrieved from a study of cytotoxic CD8 clonotypes in ibrutinib-treated CLL. Whole-study context: Within the patient group, eleven to twelve were relapsed/refractory and roughly 15 treatment-naive, and 17 were IGHV unmutated. The taking of response samples occurred after a median about 13 months of treatment, with a range of 6 to 36.

This CDR3 has 13 amino acids. Trimming left V 3 bases short and J 7 bases short, with 10 bases between. Germline CDR1 reads SGHVS; CDR2 reads FQNEAQ. Profiled with immunoSEQ multiplex PCR; TCRdb holds only in-frame clones, not every one. Here the sample spans roughly 29,000 clones, 76% being singletons. Details on this clone: Its target is unknown.

Study-wide results and caveats: T-cell clonality at baseline went above that of age-matched healthy donors and rose and fell with circulating CD8+ T-cell counts.

The material was PBMCs, obtained after 36 months of ibrutinib treatment. The clonotype was recovered from a human donor with chronic lymphocytic leukemia. The J gene is TRBJ2-1, the V gene TRBV7-8, with D hard to call. The CDR3 protein is CASSFGRLNEQFF. CDR3 in DNA: TGTGCCAGCAGCTTCGGACGGCTTAATGAGCAGTTCTTC. The whole variable domain, filled in from reference TRBV7-8 and TRBJ2-1, reads GAGVSQSPRYKVAKRGQDVALRCDPISGHVSLFWYQQALGQGPEFLTYFQNEAQLDKSGLPSDRFFAERPEGSVSTLKIQRTQQEDSAVYLCASSFGRLNEQFFGPGTRLTVL.